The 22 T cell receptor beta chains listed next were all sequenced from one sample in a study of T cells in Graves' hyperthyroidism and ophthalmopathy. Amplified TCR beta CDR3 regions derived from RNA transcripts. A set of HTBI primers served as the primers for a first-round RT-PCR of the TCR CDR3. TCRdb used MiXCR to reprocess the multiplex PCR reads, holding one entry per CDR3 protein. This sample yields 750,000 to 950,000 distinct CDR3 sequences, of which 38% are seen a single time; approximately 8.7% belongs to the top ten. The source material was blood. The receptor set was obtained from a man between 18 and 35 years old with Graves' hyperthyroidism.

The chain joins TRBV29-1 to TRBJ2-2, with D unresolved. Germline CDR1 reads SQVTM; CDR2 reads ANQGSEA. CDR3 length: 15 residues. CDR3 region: CSARDVAGNTGELFF. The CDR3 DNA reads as TGCAGTGCTAGAGATGTCGCAGGGAACACCGGGGAGCTGTTTTTT.

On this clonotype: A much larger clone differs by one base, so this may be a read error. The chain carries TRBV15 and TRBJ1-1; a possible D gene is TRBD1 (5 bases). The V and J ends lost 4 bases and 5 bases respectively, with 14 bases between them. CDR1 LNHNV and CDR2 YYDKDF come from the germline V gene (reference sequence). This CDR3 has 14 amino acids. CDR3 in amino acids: CATSTGGAGTEAFF. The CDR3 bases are TGTGCCACCAGCACAGGAGGGGCCGGGACTGAAGCTTTCTTT.

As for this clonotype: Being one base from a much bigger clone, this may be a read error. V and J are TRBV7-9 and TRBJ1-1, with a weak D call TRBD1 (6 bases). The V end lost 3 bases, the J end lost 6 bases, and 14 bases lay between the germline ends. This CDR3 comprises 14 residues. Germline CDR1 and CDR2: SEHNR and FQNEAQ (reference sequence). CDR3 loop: CASSFEVAGAEAFF. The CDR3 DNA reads TGTGCCAGCAGCTTCGAGGTCGCAGGGGCTGAAGCTTTCTTT.

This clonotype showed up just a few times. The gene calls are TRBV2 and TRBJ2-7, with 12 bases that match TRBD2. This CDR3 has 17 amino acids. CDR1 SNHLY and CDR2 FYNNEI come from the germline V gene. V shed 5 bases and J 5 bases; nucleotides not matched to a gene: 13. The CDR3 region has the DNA TGTGCCAGCAGTTTAGGTCTAGCGGGAGGGCCTAACCACGAGCAGTACTTC. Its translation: CASSLGLAGGPNHEQYF.

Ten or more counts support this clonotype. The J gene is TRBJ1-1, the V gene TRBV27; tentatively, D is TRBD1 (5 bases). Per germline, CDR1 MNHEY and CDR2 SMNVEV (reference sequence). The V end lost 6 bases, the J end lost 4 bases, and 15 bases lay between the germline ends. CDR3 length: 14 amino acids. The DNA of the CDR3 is TGTGCCAGCAGCTTAGGTCTCGGGGCCACTGAAGCTTTCTTT. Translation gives CASSLGLGATEAFF.

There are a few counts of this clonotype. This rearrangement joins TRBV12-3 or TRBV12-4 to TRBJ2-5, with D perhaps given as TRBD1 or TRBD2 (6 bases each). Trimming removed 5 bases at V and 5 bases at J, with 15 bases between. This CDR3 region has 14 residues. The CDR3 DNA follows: TGTGCCAGCAGTCCGCTCGGGGGCTGGGAGACCCAGTACTTC. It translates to CASSPLGGWETQYF.

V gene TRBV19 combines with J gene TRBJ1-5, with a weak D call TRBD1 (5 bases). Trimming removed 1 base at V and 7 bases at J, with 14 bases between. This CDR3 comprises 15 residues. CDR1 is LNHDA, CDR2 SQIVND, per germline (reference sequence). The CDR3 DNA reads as TGTGCCAGTAGTATAGGGGCCGGGACCGGGCAGCCCCAGCATTTT. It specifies CASSIGAGTGQPQHF.

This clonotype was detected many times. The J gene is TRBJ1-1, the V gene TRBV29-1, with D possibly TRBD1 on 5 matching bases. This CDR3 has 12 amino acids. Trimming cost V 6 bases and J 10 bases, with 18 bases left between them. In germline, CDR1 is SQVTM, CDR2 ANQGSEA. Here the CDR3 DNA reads TGCAGCGTCGACGGGACCGGGCCTGGAGCTTTCTTT. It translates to CSVDGTGPGAFF.

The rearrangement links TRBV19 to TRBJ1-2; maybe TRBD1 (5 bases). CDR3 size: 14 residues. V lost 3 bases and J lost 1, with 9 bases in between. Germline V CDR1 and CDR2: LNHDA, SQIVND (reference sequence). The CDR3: CASSIAGDNYGYTF. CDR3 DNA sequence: TGTGCCAGTAGTATCGCGGGGGATAACTATGGCTACACCTTC.

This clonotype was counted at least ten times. DNA of the CDR3: TGCAGCACGGGGGCGGGGGCGAAGACCCAGTACTTC. This encodes CSTGAGAKTQYF. V usage is TRBV29-1 and J usage is TRBJ2-5; possibly TRBD2 for D (7 bases). The V end was cut by 8 bases, the J end by 6 bases, with 16 bases between. This CDR3 contains 12 residues. Looked up from germline, CDR1 is SQVTM and CDR2 is ANQGSEA.

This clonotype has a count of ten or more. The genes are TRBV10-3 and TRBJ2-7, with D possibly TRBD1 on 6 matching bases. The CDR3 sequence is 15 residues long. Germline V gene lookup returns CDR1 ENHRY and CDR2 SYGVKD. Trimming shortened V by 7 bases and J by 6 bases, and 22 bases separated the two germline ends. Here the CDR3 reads CAIKAEGHPFGEQYF. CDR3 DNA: TGTGCCATCAAGGCAGAGGGACACCCGTTTGGCGAGCAGTACTTC.

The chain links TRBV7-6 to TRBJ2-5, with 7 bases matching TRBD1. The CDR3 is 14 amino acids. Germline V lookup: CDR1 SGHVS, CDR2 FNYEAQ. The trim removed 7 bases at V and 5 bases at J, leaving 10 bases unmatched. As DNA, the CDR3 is TGTGCCAGCATCCAAGAACAGGGGCCGGAGACCCAGTACTTC. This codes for CASIQEQGPETQYF.

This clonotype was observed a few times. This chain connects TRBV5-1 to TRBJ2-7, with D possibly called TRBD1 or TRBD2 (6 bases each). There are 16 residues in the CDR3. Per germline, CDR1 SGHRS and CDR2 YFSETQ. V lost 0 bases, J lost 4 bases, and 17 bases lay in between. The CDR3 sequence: CASSLEPTGSGYEQYF. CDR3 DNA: TGCGCCAGCAGCTTGGAACCTACAGGGAGCGGGTACGAGCAGTACTTC. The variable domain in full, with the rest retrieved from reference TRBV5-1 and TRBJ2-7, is KAGVTQTPRYLIKTRGQQVTLSCSPISGHRSVSWYQQTPGQGLQFLFEYFSETQRNKGNFPGRFSGRQFSNSRSEMNVSTLELGDSALYLCASSLEPTGSGYEQYFGPGTRLTVT.

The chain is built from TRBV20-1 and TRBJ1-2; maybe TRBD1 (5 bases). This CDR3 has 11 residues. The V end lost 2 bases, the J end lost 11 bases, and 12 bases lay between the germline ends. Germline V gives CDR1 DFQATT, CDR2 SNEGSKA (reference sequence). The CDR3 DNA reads TGCAGTGCTAGAAGGGGCCAGGAGTACACCTTC. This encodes CSARRGQEYTF.

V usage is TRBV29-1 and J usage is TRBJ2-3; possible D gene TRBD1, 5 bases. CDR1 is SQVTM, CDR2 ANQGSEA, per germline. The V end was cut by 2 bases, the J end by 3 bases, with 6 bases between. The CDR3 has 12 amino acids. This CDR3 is CSVERGTDTQYF. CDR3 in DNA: TGCAGCGTTGAAAGGGGTACAGATACGCAGTATTTT.

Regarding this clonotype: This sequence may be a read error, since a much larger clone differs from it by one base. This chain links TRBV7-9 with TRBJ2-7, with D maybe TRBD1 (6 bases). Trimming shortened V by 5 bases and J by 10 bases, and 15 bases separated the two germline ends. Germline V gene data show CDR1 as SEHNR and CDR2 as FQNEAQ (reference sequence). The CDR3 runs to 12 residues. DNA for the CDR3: TGTGCCAGCAGCGCCAGGGGAGTCGATCAGTACTTC. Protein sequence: CASSARGVDQYF.

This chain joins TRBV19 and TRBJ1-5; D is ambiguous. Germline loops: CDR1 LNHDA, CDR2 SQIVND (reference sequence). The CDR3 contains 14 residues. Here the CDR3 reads CVQADPSGNQPQHF. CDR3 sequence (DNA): TGTGTCCAGGCAGACCCTTCGGGTAATCAGCCCCAGCATTTT.

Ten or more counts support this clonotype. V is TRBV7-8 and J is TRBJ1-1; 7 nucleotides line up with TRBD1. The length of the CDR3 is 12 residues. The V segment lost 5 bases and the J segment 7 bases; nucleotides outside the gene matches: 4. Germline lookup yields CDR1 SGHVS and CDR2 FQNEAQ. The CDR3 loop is CASSRGTDEAFF. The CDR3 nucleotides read TGTGCCAGCAGCAGAGGGACAGATGAAGCTTTCTTT.

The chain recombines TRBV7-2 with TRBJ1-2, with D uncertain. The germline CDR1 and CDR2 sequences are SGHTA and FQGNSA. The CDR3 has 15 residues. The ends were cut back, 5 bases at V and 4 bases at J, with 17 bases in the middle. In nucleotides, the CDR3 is TGTGCCAGCAGCCCTGTGCCGCCTCCCTCCTATGGCTACACCTTC. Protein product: CASSPVPPPSYGYTF. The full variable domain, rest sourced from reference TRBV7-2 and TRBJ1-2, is GAGVSQSPSNKVTEKGKDVELRCDPISGHTALYWYRQSLGQGLEFLIYFQGNSAPDKSGLPSDRFSAERTGGSVSTLTIQRTQQEDSAVYLCASSPVPPPSYGYTFGSGTRLTVV.

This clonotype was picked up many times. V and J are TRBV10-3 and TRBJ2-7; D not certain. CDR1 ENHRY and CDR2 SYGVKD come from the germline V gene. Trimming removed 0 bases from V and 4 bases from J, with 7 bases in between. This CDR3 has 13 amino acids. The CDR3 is CAISESRRYEQYF. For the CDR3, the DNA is TGTGCCATCAGTGAGTCGAGACGGTACGAGCAGTACTTC.

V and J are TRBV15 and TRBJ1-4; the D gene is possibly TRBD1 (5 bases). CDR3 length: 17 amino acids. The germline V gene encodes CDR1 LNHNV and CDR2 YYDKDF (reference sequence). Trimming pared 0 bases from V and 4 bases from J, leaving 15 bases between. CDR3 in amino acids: CATSRDKVHDSNEKLFF. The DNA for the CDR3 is TGTGCCACCAGCAGAGATAAGGTCCACGACAGTAATGAAAAACTGTTTTTT.

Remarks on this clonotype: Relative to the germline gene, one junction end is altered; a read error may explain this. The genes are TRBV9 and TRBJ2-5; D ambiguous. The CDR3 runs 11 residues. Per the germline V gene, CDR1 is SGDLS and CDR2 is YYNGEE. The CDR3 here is CACSAEETQYF. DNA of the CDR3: TGTGCCTGCAGCGCAGAAGAGACCCAGTACTTC. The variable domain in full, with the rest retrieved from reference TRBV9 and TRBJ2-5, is DSGVTQTPKHLITATGQRVTLRCSPRSGDLSVYWYQQSLDQGLQFLIQYYNGEERAKGNILERFSAQQFPDLHSELNLSSLELGDSALYFCACSAEETQYFGPGTRLLVL.